Listed below are T cell receptor beta chains from one sample, sequenced in a study of blood T cell repertoires in COVID-19. Profiling relied on immunoSEQ multiplex PCR, and the TCRdb table lists in-frame clones only, not all of them. Among 180,000 or so clones listed, roughly 82% were seen once. The material sequenced was peripheral blood. Source of these receptors: a woman between 65 and 79 years old with acute or convalescent COVID-19. CDR3s include the opening cysteine and the closing phenylalanine or tryptophan. The order of the fields is J gene, V gene, clone size, CDR3 protein. The size entry is marked missing in some rows and otherwise reads once, few, many or a size class.

>TRBJ2-3|TRBV6-5|once
CAASPPGGNTDTQYF
>TRBJ2-1|TRBV24-1|-
CATTFGTRDNEQFF
>TRBJ1-1|TRBV28|-
CASDEQGARWVVGNTEAFF
>TRBJ2-2|TRBV27|-
CASSLFPPGGASTGELFF
>TRBJ1-4|TRBV4-3|-
CASSQETGQGYEKLFF
>TRBJ2-3|TRBV5-5|-
CASSLDRASTDTQYF
>TRBJ2-5|TRBV27|once
CASSLSSFTFQETQYF
>TRBJ1-2|TRBV2|medium-sized
CASSEASGSYGYTF
>TRBJ1-3|TRBV10-3|-
CASQGTGNTIYF
>TRBJ1-3|TRBV6-6|-
CASSYSTVSSGNTIYF
>TRBJ1-6|TRBV5-6|-
CASSLDRGRDNSPLHF
>TRBJ2-7|TRBV10-1|-
CASSVARGAEQYF
>TRBJ2-5|TRBV3-1/TRBV3-2|-
CASTPLTASGQETQYF
>TRBJ2-3|TRBV11-3|-
CASSLGHNTDTQYF
>TRBJ2-2|TRBV15|-
CATSRNREPTGELFF
>TRBJ2-7|TRBV28|few
CASSPWDRGGNEQYF
>TRBJ1-1|TRBV2|-
CASEVRTGVAFF
>TRBJ1-3|TRBV5-1|-
CASSLGQGTIYF
>TRBJ2-5|TRBV5-1|-
CASSQTGRLETQYF
>TRBJ1-5|TRBV29-1|-
CSVEDGTGGNQPQHF
>TRBJ2-1|TRBV6-6|once
CASSLRLAGGHNEQFF
>TRBJ1-2|TRBV18|-
CASSPNRDNYGYTF
>TRBJ2-4|TRBV11-2|-
CASSPTGLAVGAKNIQYF
>TRBJ2-7|TRBV11-2|-
CASSRIGGISYYEQYF
>TRBJ2-2|TRBV9|-
CASSTGTSGRAGELFF
>TRBJ2-7|TRBV15|-
CATSRDTGTGDHEQYF
>TRBJ1-2|TRBV19|-
CASSMGQLNNTF
>TRBJ2-1|TRBV28|few
CASSPRLGEQFF
>TRBJ2-3|TRBV2|-
CASSELNLAGTKDTQYF
>TRBJ1-3|TRBV28|-
CASSSSGDGNTIYF
>TRBJ1-2|TRBV18|-
CASSPQTGGQHAYGYTF